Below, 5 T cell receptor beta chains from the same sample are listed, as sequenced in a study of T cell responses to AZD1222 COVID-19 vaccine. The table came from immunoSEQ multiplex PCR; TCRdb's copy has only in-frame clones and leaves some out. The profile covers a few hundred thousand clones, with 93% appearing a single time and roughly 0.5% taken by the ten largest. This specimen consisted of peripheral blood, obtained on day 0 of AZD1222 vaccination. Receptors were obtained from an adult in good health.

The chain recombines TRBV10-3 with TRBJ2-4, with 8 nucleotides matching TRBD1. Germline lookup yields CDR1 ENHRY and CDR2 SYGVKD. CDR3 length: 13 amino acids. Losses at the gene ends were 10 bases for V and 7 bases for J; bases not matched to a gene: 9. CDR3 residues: CATTDRGDNIQYF. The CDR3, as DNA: TGTGCCACTACCGACAGGGGCGACAACATTCAGTACTTC.

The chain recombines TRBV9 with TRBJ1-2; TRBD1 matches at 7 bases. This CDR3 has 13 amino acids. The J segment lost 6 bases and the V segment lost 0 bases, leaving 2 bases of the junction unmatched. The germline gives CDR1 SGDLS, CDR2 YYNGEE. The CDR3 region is CASSVGTGDGYTF. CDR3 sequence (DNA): TGTGCCAGCAGCGTAGGCACAGGGGATGGCTACACCTTC.

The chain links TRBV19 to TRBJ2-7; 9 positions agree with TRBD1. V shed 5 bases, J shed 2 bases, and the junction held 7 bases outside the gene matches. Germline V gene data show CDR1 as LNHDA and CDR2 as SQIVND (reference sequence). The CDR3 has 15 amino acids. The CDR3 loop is CASSSLGQGAYEQYF. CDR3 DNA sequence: TGTGCCAGTAGTTCCCTGGGACAGGGCGCCTACGAGCAGTACTTC.

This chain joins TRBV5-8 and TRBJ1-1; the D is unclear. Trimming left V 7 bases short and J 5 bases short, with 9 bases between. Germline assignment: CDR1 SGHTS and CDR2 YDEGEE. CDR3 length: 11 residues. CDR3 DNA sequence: TGTGCCAGCGTGGGCCGGACTGAAGCTTTCTTT. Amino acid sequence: CASVGRTEAFF.

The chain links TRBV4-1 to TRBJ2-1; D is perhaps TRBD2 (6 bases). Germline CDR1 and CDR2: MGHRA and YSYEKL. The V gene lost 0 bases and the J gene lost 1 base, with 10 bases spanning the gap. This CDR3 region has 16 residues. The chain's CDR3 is CASSQEVAASYNEQFF. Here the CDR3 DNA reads TGCGCCAGCAGCCAAGAGGTAGCGGCGTCCTACAATGAGCAGTTCTTC.